A selection of T cell receptor beta chains follows, all from one sample in a study of cytomegalovirus exposure and HLA in healthy donors. Libraries were prepared by immunoSEQ multiplex PCR; TCRdb keeps only in-frame clonotypes and omits some of them. The repertoire holds around 150,000 clones, 65% to 80% seen once, with approximately 2% in the top ten. Material for sequencing was PBMCs. The source is a female donor in good health and CMV-seronegative. CDR3s include the opening cysteine and the closing phenylalanine or tryptophan. A D gene is named only where the DNA matches it firmly. The size field is filled for only some rows; it gives once, few, many or a size class.

CDR3aa	CDR3nt	d_gene	v_gene	j_gene	abundance
CASSLGGATQETQYF	TGTGCCAGCAGCCTTGGGGGGGCGACCCAAGAGACCCAGTACTTC	NA	TRBV7-9	TRBJ2-5	NA
CASSLRENTEAFF	TGTGCCAGCAGCTTACGGGAGAACACTGAAGCTTTCTTT	NA	TRBV5-4	TRBJ1-1	NA
CASSQEKRSETQYF	TGCGCCAGCAGCCAAGAAAAGCGCTCGGAGACCCAGTACTTC	NA	TRBV4-1	TRBJ2-5	NA
CASSLVPGLYNEQFF	TGCGCCAGCAGCTTGGTCCCAGGGTTGTACAATGAGCAGTTCTTC	NA	TRBV5-1	TRBJ2-1	NA
CASRRGDGQVNEQFF	TGTGCCAGCAGACGAGGAGATGGACAGGTCAATGAGCAGTTCTTC	TRBD1	TRBV11-2	TRBJ2-1	NA
CASSQELAVRTYEQYF	TGCGCCAGCAGCCAAGAGTTGGCAGTTCGAACCTACGAGCAGTACTTC	NA	TRBV4-1	TRBJ2-7	once
CSAENWEEQYF	TGCAGTGCTGAAAACTGGGAGGAGCAGTACTTC	NA	TRBV20-1	TRBJ2-5	NA
CASSSTGLNTEAFF	TGTGCCAGCAGTTCGACAGGGCTTAACACTGAAGCTTTCTTT	TRBD1	TRBV28	TRBJ1-1	NA
CASSPEIQGASYEQYF	TGCGCCAGCAGCCCCGAGATACAAGGGGCTTCCTACGAGCAGTACTTC	NA	TRBV5-1	TRBJ2-7	NA
CASSLPQGTGELFF	TGCGCCAGCAGCTTGCCACAGGGCACCGGGGAGCTGTTTTTT	NA	TRBV5-1	TRBJ2-2	NA
CASSYKTGGLQQYF	TGTGCCAGCAGTTACAAGACAGGGGGTCTTCAGCAGTACTTC	TRBD1	TRBV6-5	TRBJ2-7	few
CASSLAGNTIYF	TGTGCCAGCAGCTTGGCGGGGAACACCATATATTTT	NA	TRBV5-6	TRBJ1-3	NA
CASSLAGDNEQFF	TGTGCCAGCAGCTTAGCGGGCGACAATGAGCAGTTCTTC	NA	TRBV7-7	TRBJ2-1	few
CATSRDRLEASGEQYF	TGTGCCACCAGCAGAGATAGGCTAGAGGCCTCCGGTGAGCAGTACTTC	NA	TRBV15	TRBJ2-7	NA
CASSEDGGTSGGGADTQYF	TGCGCCAGCAGTGAGGACGGAGGGACTAGCGGGGGGGGAGCAGATACGCAGTATTTT	TRBD2	TRBV10-1	TRBJ2-3	NA
CASSSGTGGIDEQFF	TGTGCCAGCAGCTCCGGGACAGGGGGCATCGATGAGCAGTTCTTC	TRBD1	TRBV5-8	TRBJ2-1	NA
CASSFSAGGGSYEQYF	TGTGCCAGCAGCTTTTCAGCGGGAGGGGGATCCTACGAGCAGTACTTC	TRBD2	TRBV5-6	TRBJ2-7	few
CASSSQSGGIYEQYF	TGCGCCAGCAGCTCCCAAAGCGGGGGGATCTACGAGCAGTACTTC	TRBD2	TRBV5-1	TRBJ2-7	NA
CATSTRLQTGELFF	TGTGCCACCAGCACTCGACTTCAGACCGGGGAGCTGTTTTTT	NA	TRBV15	TRBJ2-2	NA
CASSPMAGTGGTEAFF	TGTGCCAGCTCACCGATGGCCGGGACAGGGGGGACTGAAGCTTTCTTT	TRBD1	TRBV18	TRBJ1-1	NA
CASSPQGSTQYF	TGTGCCAGCAGCCCACAGGGATCGACCCAGTACTTC	NA	TRBV7-6	TRBJ2-5	NA
CAWSRGRVNEQFF	TGTGCCTGGAGTAGGGGCCGCGTTAATGAGCAGTTCTTC	NA	TRBV30	TRBJ2-1	NA
CATSRDLTGANSPLHF	TGTGCCACCAGCAGAGATTTGACAGGGGCTAATTCACCCCTCCACTTT	TRBD1	TRBV15	TRBJ1-6	NA
CAWSVGGQGDSPLHF	TGTGCCTGGAGTGTAGGAGGACAGGGAGATTCACCCCTCCACTTT	TRBD1	TRBV30	TRBJ1-6	few
CAISVDRVTQFF	TGTGCCATCAGTGTCGACAGGGTGACGCAGTTCTTC	TRBD1	TRBV10-3	TRBJ2-1	NA
CAISEGSASNTGELFF	TGTGCCATCAGTGAGGGAAGCGCCTCGAACACCGGGGAGCTGTTTTTT	NA	TRBV10-3	TRBJ2-2	NA
CAWSGDRRQPQHF	TGTGCCTGGAGTGGGGACAGGCGTCAGCCCCAGCATTTT	TRBD1	TRBV30	TRBJ1-5	NA
CASSFSGGAQETQYF	TGCGCCAGCAGCTTTAGCGGGGGTGCCCAAGAGACCCAGTACTTC	TRBD2	TRBV5-1	TRBJ2-5	NA
CASSGVGRTEAFF	TGTGCCAGCTCAGGGGTTGGGAGGACTGAAGCTTTCTTT	NA	TRBV18	TRBJ1-1	few
CASGRTETVNTEAFF	TGCGCCAGCGGCCGGACGGAGACAGTGAACACTGAAGCTTTCTTT	NA	TRBV5-1	TRBJ1-1	NA
CASSLEQDGYTF	TGCGCCAGCAGCTTAGAACAGGATGGCTACACCTTC	NA	TRBV5-1	TRBJ1-2	NA
CASSFTGWTEAFF	TGTGCCAGCAGCTTTACAGGGTGGACTGAAGCTTTCTTT	NA	TRBV7-8	TRBJ1-1	NA